The 9 T cell receptor beta chains given below trace back to one sample, sequenced in a study of monozygotic twins with inflammatory bowel disease. TCRdb reprocessed the 5' RACE reads, keeping one entry per CDR3 protein, no DNA. Its clone listing holds more than 120,000 distinct CDR3 sequences. The sample taken for sequencing was blood. These TCRs come from a human donor with ulcerative colitis or Crohn's disease, or a healthy co-twin of an affected twin (not recorded which).

This chain uses TRBV20-1 with TRBJ2-1; TCRdb calls TRBD2, which cannot be checked without DNA. Germline V CDR1 and CDR2: DFQATT, SNEGSKA (reference sequence). The CDR3 sequence is 15 residues long. The CDR3 here is CSAQEGTPSYNEQFF.

The chain employs TRBV19 and TRBJ2-5. Germline V gene lookup returns CDR1 LNHDA and CDR2 SQIVND (reference sequence). This CDR3 spans 13 amino acids. The CDR3 protein is CASGSGFLETQYF.

This chain uses TRBV18 with TRBJ2-1; the D call from TCRdb, TRBD2, cannot be confirmed without DNA. Per germline, CDR1 KGHSH and CDR2 LQKENI. This CDR3 has 14 amino acids. CDR3 amino acids: CASSMGVPYNEQFF.

The chain has TRBV6-5 and TRBJ1-2; checking the TCRdb D call of TRBD1 is not possible without DNA. Germline V gene sequence: CDR1 MNHEY, CDR2 SVGAGI. The CDR3 length is 16 residues. The CDR3: CASSSSLRTGGYGYTF.

V usage is TRBV7-3 and J usage is TRBJ2-3; the TCRdb call, TRBD1, lacks DNA for checking. The length of the CDR3 is 21 residues. Germline lookup yields CDR1 SGHTA and CDR2 FQGTGA. The CDR3 reads CASSLRGGARSPSLLVVTQYF.

The chain employs TRBV5-1 and TRBJ1-5; TCRdb picks TRBD1, but there is no DNA to check that call. Germline CDR1 and CDR2: SGHRS and YFSETQ. The CDR3 has 14 residues. CDR3 sequence: CASSLTGTDQPQHF.

The chain combines TRBV5-4 with TRBJ2-2; as DNA is missing, the TRBD2 call by TCRdb cannot be tested. Germline-derived CDR1 and CDR2 are SGHNT and YYREEE (reference sequence). The length of the CDR3 is 15 residues. CDR3 protein: CASRAGGQSTGELFF.

V usage is TRBV5-1 and J usage is TRBJ1-1. The CDR3 consists of 13 residues. The germline V gene encodes CDR1 SGHRS and CDR2 YFSETQ. The CDR3: CASSTDGNTEAFF.

This chain joins TRBV6-5 and TRBJ2-1; TCRdb lists TRBD1, though no DNA is available to test this call. The CDR3 contains 15 residues. From germline, CDR1 is MNHEY and CDR2 SVGAGI. The CDR3 loop is CASSWDRPPYNEQFF.